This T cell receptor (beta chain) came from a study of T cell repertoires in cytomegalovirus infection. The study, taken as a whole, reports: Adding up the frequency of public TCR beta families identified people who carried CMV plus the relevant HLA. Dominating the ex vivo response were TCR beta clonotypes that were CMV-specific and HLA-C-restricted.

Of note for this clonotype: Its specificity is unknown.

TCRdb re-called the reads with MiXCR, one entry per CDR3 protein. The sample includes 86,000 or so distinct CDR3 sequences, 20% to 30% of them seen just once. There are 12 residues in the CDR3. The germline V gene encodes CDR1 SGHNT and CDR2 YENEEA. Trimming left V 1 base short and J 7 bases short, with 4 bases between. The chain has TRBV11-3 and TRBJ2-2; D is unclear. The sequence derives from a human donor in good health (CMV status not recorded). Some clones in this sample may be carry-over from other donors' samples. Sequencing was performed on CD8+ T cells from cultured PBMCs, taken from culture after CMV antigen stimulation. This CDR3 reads CASSLVNGELFF. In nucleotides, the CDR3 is TGTGCCAGCAGCTTAGTCAACGGGGAGCTGTTTTTT.